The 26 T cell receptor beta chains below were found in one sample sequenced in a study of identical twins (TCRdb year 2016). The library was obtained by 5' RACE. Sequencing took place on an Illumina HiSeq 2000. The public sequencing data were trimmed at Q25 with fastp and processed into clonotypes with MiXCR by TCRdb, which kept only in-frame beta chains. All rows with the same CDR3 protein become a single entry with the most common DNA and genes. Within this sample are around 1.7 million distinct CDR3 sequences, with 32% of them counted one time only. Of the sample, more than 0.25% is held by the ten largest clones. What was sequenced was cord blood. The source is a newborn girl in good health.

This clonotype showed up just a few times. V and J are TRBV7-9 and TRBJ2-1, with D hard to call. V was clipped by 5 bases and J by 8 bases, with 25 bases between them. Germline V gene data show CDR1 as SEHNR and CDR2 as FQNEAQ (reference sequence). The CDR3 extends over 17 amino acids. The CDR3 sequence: CASSVKGSAGNLDEQFF. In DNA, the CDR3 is TGTGCCAGCAGCGTTAAAGGCTCCGCCGGCAACCTCGATGAGCAGTTCTTC.

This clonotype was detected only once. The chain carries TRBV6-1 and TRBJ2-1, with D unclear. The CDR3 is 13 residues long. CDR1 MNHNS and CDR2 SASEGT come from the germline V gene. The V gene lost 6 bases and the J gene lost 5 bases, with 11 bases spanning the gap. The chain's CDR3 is CASRQQTNNEQFF. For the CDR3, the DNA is TGTGCCAGCAGGCAGCAGACGAACAATGAGCAGTTCTTC.

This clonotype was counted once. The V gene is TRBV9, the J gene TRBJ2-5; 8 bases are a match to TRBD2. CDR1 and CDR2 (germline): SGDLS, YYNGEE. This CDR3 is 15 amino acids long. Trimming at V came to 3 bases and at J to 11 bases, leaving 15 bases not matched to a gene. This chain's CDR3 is CASSGSGAIYNVQYF. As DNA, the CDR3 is TGTGCCAGCAGCGGTAGCGGGGCGATCTACAATGTTCAGTACTTC.

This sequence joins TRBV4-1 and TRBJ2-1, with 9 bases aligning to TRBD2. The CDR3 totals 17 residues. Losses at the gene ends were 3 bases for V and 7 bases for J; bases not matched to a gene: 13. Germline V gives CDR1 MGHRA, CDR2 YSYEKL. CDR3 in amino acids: CASSQDTGTSRPNEQFF. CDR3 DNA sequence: TGCGCCAGCAGCCAGGATACCGGGACTAGCCGACCGAATGAGCAGTTCTTC.

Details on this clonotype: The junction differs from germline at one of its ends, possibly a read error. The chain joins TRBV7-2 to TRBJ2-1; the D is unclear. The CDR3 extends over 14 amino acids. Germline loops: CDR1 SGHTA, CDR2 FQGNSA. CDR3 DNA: TGTGCCAGCAGCTTAGCGCCGTCCTCCAATGGGCAGTTCTTC. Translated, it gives CASSLAPSSNGQFF.

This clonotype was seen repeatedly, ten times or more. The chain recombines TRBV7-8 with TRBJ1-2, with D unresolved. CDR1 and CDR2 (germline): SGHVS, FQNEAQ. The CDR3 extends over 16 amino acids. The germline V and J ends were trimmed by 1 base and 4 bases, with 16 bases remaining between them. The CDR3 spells CASSLDLVTHRYGYTF. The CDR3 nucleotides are TGTGCCAGCAGCTTAGACCTAGTGACACACCGCTATGGCTACACCTTC.

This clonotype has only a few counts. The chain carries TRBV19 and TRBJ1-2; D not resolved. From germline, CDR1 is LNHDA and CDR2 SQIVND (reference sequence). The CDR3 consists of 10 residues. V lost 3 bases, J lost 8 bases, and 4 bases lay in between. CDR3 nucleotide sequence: TGTGCCAGTAGTATCACAGGCTACACCTTC. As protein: CASSITGYTF.

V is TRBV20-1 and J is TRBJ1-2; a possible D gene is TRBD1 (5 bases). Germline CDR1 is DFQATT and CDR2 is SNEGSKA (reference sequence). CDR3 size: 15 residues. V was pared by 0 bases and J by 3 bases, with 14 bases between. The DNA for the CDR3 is TGCAGTGCTAGAGATAGCCGGGACCGCTACTATGGCTACACCTTC. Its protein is CSARDSRDRYYGYTF.

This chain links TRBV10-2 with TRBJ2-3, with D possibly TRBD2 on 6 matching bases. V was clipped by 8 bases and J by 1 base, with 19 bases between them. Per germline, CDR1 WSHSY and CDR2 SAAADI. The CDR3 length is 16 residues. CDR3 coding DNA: TGCGCCAGCGGAGGGGTAGTAGCTGCTGGCACAGATACGCAGTATTTT. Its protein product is CASGGVVAAGTDTQYF.

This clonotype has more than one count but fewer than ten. The CDR3 DNA follows: TGTGCCAGCAGGGAGCCAGGGGGCGGCATTCAGTACTTC. It translates to CASREPGGGIQYF. The J gene is TRBJ2-4, the V gene TRBV7-2; TRBD1 aligns across 8 bases. The V segment lost 6 bases and the J segment 9 bases; nucleotides outside the gene matches: 7. From germline, CDR1 is SGHTA and CDR2 FQGNSA. The CDR3 runs 13 residues.

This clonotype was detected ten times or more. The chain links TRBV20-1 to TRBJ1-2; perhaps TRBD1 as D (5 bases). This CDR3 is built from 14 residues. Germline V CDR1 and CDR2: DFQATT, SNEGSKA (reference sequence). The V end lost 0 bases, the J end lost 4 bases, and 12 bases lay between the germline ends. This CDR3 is CSARDIDRTYGYTF. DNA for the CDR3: TGCAGTGCTAGAGATATTGACAGAACCTATGGCTACACCTTC.

CDR3 in amino acids: CASSTTGEAEAFF. CDR3 bases: TGTGCCAGCAGTACGACAGGGGAGGCTGAAGCTTTCTTT. This rearrangement joins TRBV6-6 to TRBJ1-1; TRBD1 matches 8 bases. Trimming cost V 5 bases and J 6 bases; bases outside gene matches: 5. The germline V gene has CDR1 MNHNY and CDR2 SVGAGI (reference sequence). The CDR3 consists of 13 residues.

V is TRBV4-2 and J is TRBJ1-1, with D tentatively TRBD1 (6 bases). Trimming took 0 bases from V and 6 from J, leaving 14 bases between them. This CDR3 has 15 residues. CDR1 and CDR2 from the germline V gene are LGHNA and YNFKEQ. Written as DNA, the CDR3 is TGTGCCAGCAGCCAAGAGGGGGAGGGGGGCTCTGAAGCTTTCTTT. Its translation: CASSQEGEGGSEAFF.

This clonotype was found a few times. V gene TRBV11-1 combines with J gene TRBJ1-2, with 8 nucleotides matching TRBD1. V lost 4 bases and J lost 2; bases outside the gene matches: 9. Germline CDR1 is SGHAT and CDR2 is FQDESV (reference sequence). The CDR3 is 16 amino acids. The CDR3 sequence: CASSYEQGEWNYGYTF. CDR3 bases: TGTGCCAGCAGCTACGAACAGGGGGAGTGGAACTATGGCTACACCTTC.

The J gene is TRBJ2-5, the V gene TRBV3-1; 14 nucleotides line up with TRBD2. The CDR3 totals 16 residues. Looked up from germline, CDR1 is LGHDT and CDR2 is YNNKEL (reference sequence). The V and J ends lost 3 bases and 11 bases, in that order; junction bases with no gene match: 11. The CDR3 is CASSHPGLAGVEEQYF. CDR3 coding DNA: TGTGCCAGCAGCCACCCGGGACTAGCGGGAGTGGAAGAGCAGTACTTC.

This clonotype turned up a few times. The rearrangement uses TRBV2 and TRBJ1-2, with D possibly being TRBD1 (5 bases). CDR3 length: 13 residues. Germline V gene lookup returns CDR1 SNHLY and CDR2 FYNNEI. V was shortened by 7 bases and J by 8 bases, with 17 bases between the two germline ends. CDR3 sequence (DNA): TGTGCCAGCACCCAGGTACAGGCAGGCGGCTACACCTTC. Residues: CASTQVQAGGYTF.

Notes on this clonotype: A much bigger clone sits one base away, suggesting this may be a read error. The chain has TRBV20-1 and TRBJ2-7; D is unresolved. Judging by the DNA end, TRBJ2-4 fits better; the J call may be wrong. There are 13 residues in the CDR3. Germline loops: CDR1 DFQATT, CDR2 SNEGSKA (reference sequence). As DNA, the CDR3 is TGCAGTGCTCCCAGCGTAGCCAAAAACATTCAGTACTTC. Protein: CSAPSVAKNIQYF.

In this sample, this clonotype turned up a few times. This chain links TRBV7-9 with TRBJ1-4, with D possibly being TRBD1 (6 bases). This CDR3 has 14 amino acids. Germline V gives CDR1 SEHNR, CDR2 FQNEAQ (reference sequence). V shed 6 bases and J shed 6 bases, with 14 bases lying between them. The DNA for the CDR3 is TGTGCCAGCAGTCCCGGGACAAGATATGAAAAACTGTTTTTT. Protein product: CASSPGTRYEKLFF.

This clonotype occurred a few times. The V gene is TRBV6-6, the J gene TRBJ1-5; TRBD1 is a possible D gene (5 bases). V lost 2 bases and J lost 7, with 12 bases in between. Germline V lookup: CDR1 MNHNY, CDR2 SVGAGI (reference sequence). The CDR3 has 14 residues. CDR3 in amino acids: CASSYDAGRQPQHF. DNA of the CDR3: TGTGCCAGCAGTTACGACGCAGGGAGGCAGCCCCAGCATTTT.

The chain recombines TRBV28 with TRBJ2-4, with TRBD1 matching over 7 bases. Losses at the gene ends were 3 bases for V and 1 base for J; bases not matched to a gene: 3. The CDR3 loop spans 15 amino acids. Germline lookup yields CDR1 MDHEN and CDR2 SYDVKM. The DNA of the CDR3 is TGTGCCAGCAGTTTCGTGGACAGGGCCAAAAACATTCAGTACTTC. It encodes CASSFVDRAKNIQYF.

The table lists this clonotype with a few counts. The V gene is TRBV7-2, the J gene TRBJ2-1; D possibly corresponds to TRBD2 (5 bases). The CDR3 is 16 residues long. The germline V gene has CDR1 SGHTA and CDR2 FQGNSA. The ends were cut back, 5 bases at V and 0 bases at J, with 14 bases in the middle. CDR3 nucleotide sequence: TGTGCCAGCAGCGCCGGAGGAACCAGCTCCTACAATGAGCAGTTCTTC. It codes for CASSAGGTSSYNEQFF.

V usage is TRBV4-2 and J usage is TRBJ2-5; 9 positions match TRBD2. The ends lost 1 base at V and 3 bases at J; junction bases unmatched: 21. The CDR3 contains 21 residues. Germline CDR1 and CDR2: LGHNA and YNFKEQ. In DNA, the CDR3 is TGTGCCAGCAGCCAAGTGGGCTTAGTTCGTAGCGGGAGCGGGGTGAAAGAGACCCAGTACTTC. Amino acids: CASSQVGLVRSGSGVKETQYF.

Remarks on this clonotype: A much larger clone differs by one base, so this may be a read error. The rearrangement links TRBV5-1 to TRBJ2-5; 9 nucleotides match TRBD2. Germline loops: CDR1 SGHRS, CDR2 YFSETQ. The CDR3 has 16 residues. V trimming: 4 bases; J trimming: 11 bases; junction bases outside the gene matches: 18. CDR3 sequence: CASSALLAGPGIEQYF. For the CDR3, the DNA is TGCGCCAGCAGCGCCCTACTAGCGGGCCCGGGTATAGAGCAGTACTTC. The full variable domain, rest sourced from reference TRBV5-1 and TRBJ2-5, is KAGVTQTPRYLIKTRGQQVTLSCSPISGHRSVSWYQQTPGQGLQFLFEYFSETQRNKGNFPGRFSGRQFSNSRSEMNVSTLELGDSALYLCASSALLAGPGIEQYFGPGTRLLVL.

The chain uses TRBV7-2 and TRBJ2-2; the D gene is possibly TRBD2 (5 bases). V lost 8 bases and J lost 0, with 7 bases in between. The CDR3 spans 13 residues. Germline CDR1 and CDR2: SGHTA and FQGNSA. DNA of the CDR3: TGTGCCAGCGGGAGTCCGAACACCGGGGAGCTGTTTTTT. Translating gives CASGSPNTGELFF. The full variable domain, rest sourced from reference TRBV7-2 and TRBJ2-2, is GAGVSQSPSNKVTEKGKDVELRCDPISGHTALYWYRQSLGQGLEFLIYFQGNSAPDKSGLPSDRFSAERTGGSVSTLTIQRTQQEDSAVYLCASGSPNTGELFFGEGSRLTVL.

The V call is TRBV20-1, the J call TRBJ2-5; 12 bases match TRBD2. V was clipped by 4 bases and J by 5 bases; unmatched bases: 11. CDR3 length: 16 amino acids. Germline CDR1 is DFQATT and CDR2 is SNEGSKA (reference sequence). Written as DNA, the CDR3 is TGCAGTGCTACTAGTTCGACTAGCGGGAGCCGGGAGACCCAGTACTTC. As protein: CSATSSTSGSRETQYF.

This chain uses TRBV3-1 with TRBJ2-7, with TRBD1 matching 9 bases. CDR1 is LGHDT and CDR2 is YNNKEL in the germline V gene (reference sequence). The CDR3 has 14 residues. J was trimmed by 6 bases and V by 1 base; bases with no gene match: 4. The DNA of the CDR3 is TGTGCCAGCAGCCAAGTTGGGACAGGGTTCGAGCAGTACTTC. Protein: CASSQVGTGFEQYF.